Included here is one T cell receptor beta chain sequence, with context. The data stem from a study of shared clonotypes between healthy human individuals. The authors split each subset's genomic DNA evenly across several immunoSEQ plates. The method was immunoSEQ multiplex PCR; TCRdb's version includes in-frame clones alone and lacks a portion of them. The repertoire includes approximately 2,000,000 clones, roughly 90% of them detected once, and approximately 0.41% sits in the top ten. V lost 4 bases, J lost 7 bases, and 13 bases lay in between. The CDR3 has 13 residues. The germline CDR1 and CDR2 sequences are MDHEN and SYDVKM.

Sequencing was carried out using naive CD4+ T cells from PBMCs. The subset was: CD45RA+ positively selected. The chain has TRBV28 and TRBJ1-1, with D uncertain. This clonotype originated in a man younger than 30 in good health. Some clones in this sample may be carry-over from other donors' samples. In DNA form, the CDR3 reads TGTGCCAGCAGTTCCCCCCCAGTTGGTGAAGCTTTCTTT. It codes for CASSSPPVGEAFF.